A single sample gave rise to the 11 T cell receptor beta chains below, sequenced in a study of identical twins. TCRdb used MiXCR to reprocess the 5' RACE reads, holding one entry per CDR3 protein. The sample lists hundreds of thousands of distinct CDR3 sequences; 18% were seen once. This same sample was also taken into another study, of T cells expressing NK-cell markers.

Sequenced: PBMCs. These receptors were taken from a woman younger than 35 in good health.

The rearrangement uses TRBV19 and TRBJ2-1; D gene uncertain. Germline V gene lookup returns CDR1 LNHDA and CDR2 SQIVND (reference sequence). The V end lost 1 base, the J end lost 8 bases, and 9 bases lay between the germline ends. There are 13 residues in the CDR3. As DNA, the CDR3 is TGTGCCAGTAGTATAGCTGACCTGGATGAGCAGTTCTTC. Translated: CASSIADLDEQFF.

V is TRBV29-1 and J is TRBJ2-7; 11 positions match TRBD1. The CDR3 consists of 13 residues. Per the germline V gene, CDR1 is SQVTM and CDR2 is ANQGSEA. The trim removed 7 bases at V and 6 bases at J, leaving 8 bases unmatched. The CDR3 sequence: CSAWTGGSGEQYF. CDR3 bases: TGCAGCGCATGGACAGGGGGCTCTGGCGAGCAGTACTTC.

In its sample, this clonotype was seen a few times. V and J are TRBV6-1 and TRBJ1-6, with D possibly being TRBD1 (5 bases). Germline CDR1 reads MNHNS; CDR2 reads SASEGT. The CDR3 contains 14 residues. Trimming removed 7 bases at V and 10 bases at J, with 17 bases between. This CDR3 reads CASTPSGRRSPLHF. The CDR3 coding sequence is TGTGCCAGCACCCCCTCGGGACGGCGGTCACCCCTCCACTTT.

The V gene is TRBV7-2, the J gene TRBJ1-6, with no clear D. V was shortened by 8 bases and J by 7 bases, with 9 bases between the two germline ends. The V gene's germline CDR1 is SGHTA and CDR2 FQGNSA. This CDR3 has 12 amino acids. DNA of the CDR3: TGTGCCAGCTCTTGGAACAATTCACCCCTCCACTTT. Its translation is CASSWNNSPLHF. The full variable domain, in which reference TRBV7-2 and TRBJ1-6 provide the parts outside the CDR3, is GAGVSQSPSNKVTEKGKDVELRCDPISGHTALYWYRQSLGQGLEFLIYFQGNSAPDKSGLPSDRFSAERTGGSVSTLTIQRTQQEDSAVYLCASSWNNSPLHFGNGTRLTVT.

This clonotype was picked up many times. V and J are TRBV9 and TRBJ2-5; TRBD1 might be the D (6 bases). V was shortened by 0 bases and J by 3 bases, with 6 bases between the two germline ends. The CDR3 extends over 13 amino acids. Germline V lookup: CDR1 SGDLS, CDR2 YYNGEE. DNA of the CDR3: TGTGCCAGCAGCGTAGGGACAGAAGAGACCCAGTACTTC. Amino acids: CASSVGTEETQYF.

This clonotype was observed a handful of times. The chain combines TRBV20-1 with TRBJ2-1; unclear D gene. Per the germline V gene, CDR1 is DFQATT and CDR2 is SNEGSKA (reference sequence). CDR3 size: 14 residues. The V end was cut by 6 bases, the J end by 0 bases, with 12 bases between. CDR3 sequence: CSAPPTYSYNEQFF. CDR3 in DNA: TGCAGTGCCCCCCCCACCTACTCCTACAATGAGCAGTTCTTC.

The chain employs TRBV20-1 and TRBJ2-5; 14 nucleotides align to TRBD2. This CDR3 contains 16 residues. J lost 5 bases, V lost 5 bases, and 10 bases had no gene match. CDR1 and CDR2 (germline): DFQATT, SNEGSKA (reference sequence). CDR3 sequence reads: CSAALTSGGVGETQYF. CDR3 DNA: TGCAGTGCTGCCCTGACTAGCGGGGGGGTAGGGGAGACCCAGTACTTC.

This clonotype was seen repeatedly, ten times or more. The chain couples TRBV29-1 to TRBJ2-7, with a possible D match to TRBD2 (6 bases). Germline CDR1 is SQVTM and CDR2 is ANQGSEA. This CDR3 has 12 amino acids. V dropped 6 bases and J dropped 4 bases, with 13 bases sitting between them. For the CDR3, the DNA is TGCAGCGTCGGGGACTCCCGTTACGAGCAGTACTTC. This translates into CSVGDSRYEQYF.

This clonotype has just a few counts. This chain uses TRBV5-1 with TRBJ2-1; no clear D. Trimming cost V 1 base and J 7 bases, with 9 bases left between them. Germline V gene data show CDR1 as SGHRS and CDR2 as YFSETQ. This CDR3 spans 13 amino acids. The CDR3 nucleotides are TGCGCCAGCAGCTTGATCTCGAGTAATGAGCAGTTCTTC. Translated, it gives CASSLISSNEQFF.

This clonotype was found a few times. The chain couples TRBV5-6 to TRBJ1-4; maybe TRBD1 (5 bases). Trimming left V 5 bases short and J 3 bases short, with 11 bases between. There are 14 residues in the CDR3. The germline gives CDR1 SGHDT, CDR2 YYEEEE. The DNA of the CDR3 is TGTGCCAGCAGACACGGGACGGCTAATGAAAAACTGTTTTTT. Protein: CASRHGTANEKLFF. Combining the CDR3 with reference TRBV5-6 and TRBJ1-4 gives the whole variable domain DAGVTQSPTHLIKTRGQQVTLRCSPKSGHDTVSWYQQALGQGPQFIFQYYEEEERQRGNFPDRFSGHQFPNYSSELNVNALLLGDSALYLCASRHGTANEKLFFGSGTQLSVL.

This clonotype was observed a few times. This chain uses TRBV7-9 with TRBJ2-3; TRBD2 agrees at 8 bases. This CDR3 spans 17 amino acids. Per the germline V gene, CDR1 is SEHNR and CDR2 is FQNEAQ (reference sequence). The V gene end was trimmed by 6 bases and the J gene end by 2 bases; junction bases not matched to a gene: 13. The CDR3 DNA sequence: TGTGCCAGCAGGCCCTGGGTAGCGGGACTCGACACAGATACGCAGTATTTT. The encoded protein is CASRPWVAGLDTDTQYF.